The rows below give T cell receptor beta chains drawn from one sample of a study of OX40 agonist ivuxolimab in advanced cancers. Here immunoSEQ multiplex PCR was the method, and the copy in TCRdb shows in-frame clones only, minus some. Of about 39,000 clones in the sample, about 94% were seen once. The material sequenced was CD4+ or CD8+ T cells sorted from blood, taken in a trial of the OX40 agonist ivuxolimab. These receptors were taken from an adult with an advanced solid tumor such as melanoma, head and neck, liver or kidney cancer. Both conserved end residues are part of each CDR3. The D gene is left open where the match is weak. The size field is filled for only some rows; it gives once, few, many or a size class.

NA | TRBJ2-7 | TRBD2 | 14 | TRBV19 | TGTGCCAGTAGTATGGGGGGGGTATCCTACGAGCAGTACTTC | CASSMGGVSYEQYF
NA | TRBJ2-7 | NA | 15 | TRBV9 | TGTGCCAGCAGCGAGGGGGTAGCGCAAACCTACGAGCAGTACTTC | CASSEGVAQTYEQYF
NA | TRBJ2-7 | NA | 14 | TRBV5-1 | TGCGCCAGCAGCTCCGGGACCGGGGCCTACGAGCAGTACTTC | CASSSGTGAYEQYF
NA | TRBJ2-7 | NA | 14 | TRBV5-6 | TGTGCCAGCAGCTTGCGCCCCCTGGGGAACGAGCAGTACTTC | CASSLRPLGNEQYF
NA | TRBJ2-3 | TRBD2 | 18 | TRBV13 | TGTGCCAGCAGCTTCGAGGGACTAGCGGGAGGGTCCCCCGATACGCAGTATTTT | CASSFEGLAGGSPDTQYF
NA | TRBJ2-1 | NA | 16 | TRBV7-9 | TGTGCCAGCAGCTTTAAACCAGGGAGCGGTCGCAATGAGCAGTTCTTC | CASSFKPGSGRNEQFF
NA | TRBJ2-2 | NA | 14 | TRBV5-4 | TGTGCCAGCAGCCTGGACTTCCTAACCGGGGAGCTGTTTTTT | CASSLDFLTGELFF
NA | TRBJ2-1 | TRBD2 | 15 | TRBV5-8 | TGTGCCAGCCGCTTCGCCGCGGGAGTGAACAATGAGCAGTTCTTC | CASRFAAGVNNEQFF
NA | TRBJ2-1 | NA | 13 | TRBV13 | TGTGCCAGCAGCTTAGGCGCGGGGAATGAGCAGTTCTTC | CASSLGAGNEQFF
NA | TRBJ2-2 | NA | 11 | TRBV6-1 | TGTGCCAGCATCGTGGATGCGGAGCTGTTTTTT | CASIVDAELFF
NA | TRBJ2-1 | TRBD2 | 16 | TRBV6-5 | TGTGCCAGCAGTTACGGGCTAGCGGGAGCCTACAGTGAGCAGTTCTTC | CASSYGLAGAYSEQFF
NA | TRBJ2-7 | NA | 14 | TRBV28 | TGTGCCAGTAAGAGAGGGGATAGTTACTACGAGCAGTACTTC | CASKRGDSYYEQYF
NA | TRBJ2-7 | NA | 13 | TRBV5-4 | TGTGCCAGCACCCAAGTGTGGCTCTACGAGCAGTACTTC | CASTQVWLYEQYF
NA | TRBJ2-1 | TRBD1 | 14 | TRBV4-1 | TGCGCCAGCAGCCAAGGGACAGGGATCGGTGAGCAGTTCTTC | CASSQGTGIGEQFF
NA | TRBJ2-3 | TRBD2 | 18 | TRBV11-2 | TGTGCCAGCAGCCCCGGGACTAGCGGGAGCGTTGGCACAGATACGCAGTATTTT | CASSPGTSGSVGTDTQYF
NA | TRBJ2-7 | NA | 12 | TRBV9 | TGTGCCAGCAGCGCGGGCGGGGTCGAGCAGTACTTC | CASSAGGVEQYF
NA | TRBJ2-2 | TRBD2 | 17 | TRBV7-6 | TGTGCCAGCAGCTTAAATCCCGGTGCGGGGGACACCGGGGAGCTGTTTTTT | CASSLNPGAGDTGELFF
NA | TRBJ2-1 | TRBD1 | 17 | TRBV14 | TGTGCCAGCAGCGAAGGGACAGGGGCGGTGAGATTCGATGAGCAGTTCTTC | CASSEGTGAVRFDEQFF
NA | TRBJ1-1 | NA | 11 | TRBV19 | TGTGCCAGTAGTTACCGGGTTGAAGCTTTCTTT | CASSYRVEAFF
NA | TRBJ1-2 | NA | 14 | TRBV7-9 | TGTGCCAGCAGCGCGGGCCCGGGCGGCTATGGCTACACCTTC | CASSAGPGGYGYTF
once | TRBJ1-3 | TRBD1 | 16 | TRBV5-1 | TGCGCCAGCAGCTCGACAGGGCTCGTTTCTGGAAACACCATATATTTT | CASSSTGLVSGNTIYF
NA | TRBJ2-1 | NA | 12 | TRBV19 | TGTGCCTCCGAGGGGGGTTACAATGAGCAGTTCTTC | CASEGGYNEQFF
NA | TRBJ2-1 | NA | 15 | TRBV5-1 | TGCGCCAGCAGCTCCGGCAGGGAAGGATCGGATGAGCAGTTCTTC | CASSSGREGSDEQFF
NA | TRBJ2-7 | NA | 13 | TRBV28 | TGTGCCAGCAGTCCTTCGGACTCCTACGAGCAGTACTTC | CASSPSDSYEQYF
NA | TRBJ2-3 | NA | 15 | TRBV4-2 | TGTGCCAGCAGCCAGCGGGACTTTTTCACAGATACGCAGTATTTT | CASSQRDFFTDTQYF
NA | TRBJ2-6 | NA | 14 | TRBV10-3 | TGTGCCATCAGTCCAGGGGCTGGGGCCAACGTCCTGACTTTC | CAISPGAGANVLTF
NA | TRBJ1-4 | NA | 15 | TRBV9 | TGTGCCAGCAGCTTGGGGTCGGCGGCTAATGAAAAACTGTTTTTT | CASSLGSAANEKLFF
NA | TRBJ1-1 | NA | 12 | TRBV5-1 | TGCGCCAGCAGTTTGGGGGCCACTGAAGCTTTCTTT | CASSLGATEAFF
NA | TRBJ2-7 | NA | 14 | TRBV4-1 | TGCGCCAGCAGCCAAGTGATGAGGGACTACGAGCAGTACTTC | CASSQVMRDYEQYF
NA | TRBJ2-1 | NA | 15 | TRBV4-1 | TGCGCCAGCAGCCAAGATAGCGGCTCCTACAATGAGCAGTTCTTC | CASSQDSGSYNEQFF